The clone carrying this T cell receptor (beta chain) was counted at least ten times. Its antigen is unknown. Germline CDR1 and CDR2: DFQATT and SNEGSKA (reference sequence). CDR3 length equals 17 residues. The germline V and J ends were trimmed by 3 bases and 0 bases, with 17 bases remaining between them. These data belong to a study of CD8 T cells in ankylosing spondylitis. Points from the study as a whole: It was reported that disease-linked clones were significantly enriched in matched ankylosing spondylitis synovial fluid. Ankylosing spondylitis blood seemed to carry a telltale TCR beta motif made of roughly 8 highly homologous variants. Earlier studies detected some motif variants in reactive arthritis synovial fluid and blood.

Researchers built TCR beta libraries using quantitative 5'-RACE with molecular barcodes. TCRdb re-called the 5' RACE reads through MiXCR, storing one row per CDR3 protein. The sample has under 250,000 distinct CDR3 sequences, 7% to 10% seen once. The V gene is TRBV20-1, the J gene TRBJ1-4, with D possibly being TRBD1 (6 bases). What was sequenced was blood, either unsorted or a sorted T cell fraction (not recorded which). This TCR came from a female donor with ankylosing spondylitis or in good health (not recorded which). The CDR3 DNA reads TGCAGTGCTAGGGACAGCCGGGGGACACCAACTAATGAAAAACTGTTTTTT. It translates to CSARDSRGTPTNEKLFF.